Listed here are 2 T cell receptor beta chains from one sample, sequenced in a study of blood T cell repertoires in COVID-19. Clones were read by immunoSEQ multiplex PCR, and TCRdb kept only the in-frame ones, dropping some. Among around 100,000 clones, over 75% were seen once, and the ten largest hold 7% to 9%. Sequences were obtained from peripheral blood. The receptors stem from a man between 25 and 39 years old in a cohort sampled during active COVID-19.

V and J are TRBV18 and TRBJ2-7, with 7 positions matching TRBD2. The CDR3 runs 13 residues. CDR1 KGHSH and CDR2 LQKENI come from the germline V gene. V shed 4 bases and J 12 bases; nucleotides not matched to a gene: 12. The CDR3 sequence: CASSLGLDSMVYF. The CDR3 coding sequence is TGTGCCAGCTCACTCGGACTAGACTCAATGGTGTACTTC.

The chain uses TRBV28 and TRBJ1-5; D not resolved. With 7 bases removed from V and 0 bases from J, the gap between germline ends came to 10 bases. This CDR3 has 14 residues. Germline values: CDR1 MDHEN, CDR2 SYDVKM. The CDR3 reads CASTPPYSNQPQHF. The CDR3, as DNA: TGTGCCAGCACCCCGCCCTATAGCAATCAGCCCCAGCATTTT.